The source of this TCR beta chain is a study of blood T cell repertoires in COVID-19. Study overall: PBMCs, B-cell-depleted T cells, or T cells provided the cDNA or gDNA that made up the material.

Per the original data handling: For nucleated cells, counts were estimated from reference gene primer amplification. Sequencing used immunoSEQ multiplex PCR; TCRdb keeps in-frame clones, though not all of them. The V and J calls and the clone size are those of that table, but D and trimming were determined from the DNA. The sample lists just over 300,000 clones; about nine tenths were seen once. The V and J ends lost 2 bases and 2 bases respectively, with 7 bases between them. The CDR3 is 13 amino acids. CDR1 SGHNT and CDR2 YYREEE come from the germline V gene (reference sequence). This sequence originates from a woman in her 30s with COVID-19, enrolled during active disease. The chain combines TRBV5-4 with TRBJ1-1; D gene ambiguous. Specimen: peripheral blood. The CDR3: CASSFYTNTEAFF. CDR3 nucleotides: TGTGCCAGCAGCTTCTATACTAACACTGAAGCTTTCTTT.